The 29 T cell receptor beta chains below were found in one sample sequenced in a study of control samples from healthy donors and cancer patients. Produced via immunoSEQ multiplex PCR; TCRdb's table is partial and in-frame only. The top ten clones hold 14% of a sample with about 160,000 clones, 90% to 95% of them seen once. The source material was PBMCs. Receptors were obtained from a man aged 55 to 70 with colorectal cancer.

This chain connects TRBV7-9 to TRBJ1-1; D call uncertain. CDR3 size: 12 residues. V lost 2 bases, J lost 6 bases, and 7 bases lay in between. In germline, CDR1 is SEHNR, CDR2 FQNEAQ (reference sequence). In DNA form, the CDR3 reads TGTGCCAGCAGCTTACTGAGTTCTGAAGCTTTCTTT. As protein: CASSLLSSEAFF.

The chain carries TRBV2 and TRBJ1-1; D is ambiguous. V lost 0 bases and J 1 base, leaving 6 bases between the germline ends. The CDR3 has 14 amino acids. The V gene's germline CDR1 is SNHLY and CDR2 FYNNEI. The CDR3 DNA reads as TGTGCCAGCAGTGAAGCGCTGGCGAACACTGAAGCTTTCTTT. Translating it yields CASSEALANTEAFF.

The rearrangement links TRBV19 to TRBJ1-5; the D gene is possibly TRBD1 (5 bases). Germline V gene data show CDR1 as LNHDA and CDR2 as SQIVND (reference sequence). V was clipped by 8 bases and J by 5 bases, with 19 bases between them. This CDR3 region has 15 residues. The CDR3: CASCLTRVGDQPQHF. CDR3 bases: TGTGCCAGTTGTTTAACCAGGGTAGGGGATCAGCCCCAGCATTTT.

The chain carries TRBV6-4 and TRBJ2-3; 7 bases line up with TRBD2. With 0 bases clipped from V and 6 bases from J, the junction kept 9 bases outside the gene matches. The CDR3 consists of 16 residues. Germline values: CDR1 MRHNA, CDR2 SNTAGT. The DNA for the CDR3 is TGTGCCAGCAGTGACTCGTACGGGGGGAACGCCGATACGCAGTATTTT. Translating gives CASSDSYGGNADTQYF.

This clone was seen a single time. This chain connects TRBV20-1 to TRBJ2-7; tentative D call: TRBD2 (6 bases). This CDR3 contains 11 residues. CDR1 and CDR2 from the germline V gene are DFQATT and SNEGSKA (reference sequence). The V and J ends lost 6 bases and 11 bases respectively, with 17 bases between them. The CDR3 DNA reads as TGCAGTGCCCGAGGGCGGGGTCTAGAGTACTTC. Its protein is CSARGRGLEYF.

The chain uses TRBV7-9 and TRBJ1-6; D unclear. Deletions cut 5 bases from V and 14 bases from J, with 16 bases between. This CDR3 comprises 13 residues. In germline, CDR1 is SEHNR, CDR2 FQNEAQ (reference sequence). Here the CDR3 DNA reads TGTGCCAGCAGCCTGGTGACGGACGATGCCCTCCACTTT. This codes for CASSLVTDDALHF. The complete variable domain, with remaining parts taken from reference TRBV7-9 and TRBJ1-6, reads DTGVSQNPRHKITKRGQNVTFRCDPISEHNRLYWYRQTLGQGPEFLTYFQNEAQLEKSRLLSDRFSAERPKGSFSTLEIQRTEQGDSAMYLCASSLVTDDALHFGNGTRLTVT.

The rearrangement links TRBV5-4 to TRBJ1-2, with TRBD1 identical over 7 bases. Germline-derived CDR1 and CDR2 are SGHNT and YYREEE (reference sequence). J lost 4 bases, V lost 5 bases, and 5 bases had no gene match. This CDR3 has 13 amino acids. CDR3 sequence: CASSPQGSYGYTF. In DNA form, the CDR3 reads TGTGCCAGCAGTCCACAGGGGAGCTATGGCTACACCTTC.

This clone was recorded only once. This chain joins TRBV25-1 and TRBJ1-1, with 8 bases identical to TRBD1. Losses at the gene ends were 4 bases for V and 0 bases for J; bases not matched to a gene: 7. CDR3 size: 16 residues. The germline gives CDR1 MGHDK, CDR2 SYGVNS. CDR3 in DNA: TGTGCCAGCAGTGTGGCAGGGGGCGGGATGAACACTGAAGCTTTCTTT. It encodes CASSVAGGGMNTEAFF.

The chain couples TRBV5-5 to TRBJ2-4; maybe TRBD1 (5 bases). Deletions cut 5 bases from V and 9 bases from J, with 15 bases between. CDR1 is SGHKS, CDR2 YYEKEE, per germline (reference sequence). The CDR3 sequence is 13 residues long. Here the CDR3 reads CASSWGERSIQYF. For the CDR3, the DNA is TGTGCCAGCAGTTGGGGCGAAAGGAGCATTCAGTACTTC.

This clone showed up just once. V is TRBV7-9 and J is TRBJ1-2; D unclear. The length of the CDR3 is 12 residues. V was clipped by 5 bases and J by 7 bases, with 11 bases between them. Germline loops: CDR1 SEHNR, CDR2 FQNEAQ (reference sequence). CDR3 amino acids: CASSPYLGGYTF. The CDR3 DNA sequence: TGTGCCAGCAGCCCGTACCTGGGTGGCTACACCTTC.

The chain carries TRBV4-2 and TRBJ2-5, with 10 positions matching TRBD2. The CDR3 consists of 15 residues. J was trimmed by 3 bases and V by 1 base; bases with no gene match: 2. Germline CDR1 reads LGHNA; CDR2 reads YNFKEQ. CDR3 DNA: TGTGCCAGCAGCCAAGGCGGACTAGCGGAAGAGACCCAGTACTTC. The encoded protein is CASSQGGLAEETQYF.

The CDR3 coding sequence is TGTGCCAGCAGCCTTGGACAGGGTCCGCAGTTCTTC. Translated, it gives CASSLGQGPQFF. The chain joins TRBV14 to TRBJ2-1, with 8 positions matching TRBD1. The CDR3 spans 12 residues. Unmatched junction bases numbered 5, after V lost 4 bases and J lost 12 bases. Germline lookup yields CDR1 SGHDN and CDR2 FVKESK.

The chain links TRBV6-6 to TRBJ2-7; D gene ambiguous. CDR3 size: 15 residues. Germline CDR1 MNHNY, CDR2 SVGAGI (reference sequence). V lost 2 bases and J lost 0, with 11 bases in between. The CDR3 bases are TGTGCCAGCAGTTACGCTACGCCCAGCTCCTACGAGCAGTACTTC. Translation: CASSYATPSSYEQYF.

V usage is TRBV19 and J usage is TRBJ2-5; D uncertain. The CDR3 consists of 13 residues. Germline-derived CDR1 and CDR2 are LNHDA and SQIVND (reference sequence). V lost 5 bases, J lost 1 base, and 8 bases lay in between. The CDR3 reads CASSYMPQETQYF. CDR3 DNA sequence: TGTGCCAGTAGTTATATGCCCCAAGAGACCCAGTACTTC.

The chain carries TRBV6-5 and TRBJ2-1; D call uncertain. The CDR3 spans 13 residues. Germline values: CDR1 MNHEY, CDR2 SVGAGI. Trimming cost V 5 bases and J 5 bases, with 10 bases left between them. CDR3 bases: TGTGCCAGCAGTCACCTAGGAGACAATGAGCAGTTCTTC. Translated: CASSHLGDNEQFF.

Of note for this clone: Its ends do not fully match the called genes, so a read error is possible. Other DNA sequences in this sample translate to the same CDR3. The chain carries TRBV18 and TRBJ1-3, with 9 bases fitting TRBD1. CDR3 length equals 18 residues. Germline CDR1 KGHSH, CDR2 LQKENI. The CDR3 nucleotides read TGCGCCAGCTCACCAACGAGCGGGACAGGGAACTCTGGAAACACCATATATTTT. As protein: CASSPTSGTGNSGNTIYF.

CDR3 residues: CASSIGVTDTQYF. The CDR3 DNA is TGTGCCAGCAGCATAGGGGTAACAGATACGCAGTATTTT. The chain carries TRBV7-8 and TRBJ2-3; a possible D gene is TRBD1 (5 bases). There are 13 residues in the CDR3. Germline values: CDR1 SGHVS, CDR2 FQNEAQ. With 5 bases removed from V and 3 bases from J, the gap between germline ends came to 9 bases.

The V and J genes are TRBV6-1 and TRBJ1-1, with D perhaps TRBD1 (6 bases). Germline CDR1 reads MNHNS; CDR2 reads SASEGT. This CDR3 contains 16 residues. V lost 3 bases to trimming and J lost 4 bases, with 18 bases between them. In DNA, the CDR3 is TGTGCCAGCAGTGATGGGGGGTCCCACAGGGCCACTGAAGCTTTCTTT. It codes for CASSDGGSHRATEAFF.

The rearrangement links TRBV7-2 to TRBJ2-5, with 8 bases fitting TRBD1. Germline V gene lookup returns CDR1 SGHTA and CDR2 FQGNSA. The CDR3 length is 15 residues. V was clipped by 5 bases and J by 4 bases; unmatched bases: 9. CDR3 sequence reads: CASSPGTGGGETQYF. The CDR3 DNA follows: TGTGCCAGCAGCCCAGGGACAGGAGGGGGAGAGACCCAGTACTTC.

The rearrangement joins TRBV19 to TRBJ2-7; 11 nucleotides align to TRBD1. Losses at the gene ends were 1 base for V and 6 bases for J; bases not matched to a gene: 8. Germline CDR1 reads LNHDA; CDR2 reads SQIVND (reference sequence). The CDR3 is 16 residues long. CDR3 protein: CASSIGRTGGLVEQYF. The CDR3 DNA reads TGTGCCAGTAGTATAGGCAGGACAGGGGGCCTCGTCGAGCAGTACTTC.

The rearrangement joins TRBV9 to TRBJ2-6; D uncertain. V was cut by 0 bases and J by 2 bases, with 3 bases left in between. This CDR3 has 14 amino acids. Looked up from germline, CDR1 is SGDLS and CDR2 is YYNGEE. This chain's CDR3 is CASSVEPGANVLTF. CDR3 in DNA: TGTGCCAGCAGCGTAGAGCCTGGGGCCAACGTCCTGACTTTC. Filled out from reference TRBV9 and TRBJ2-6, the complete variable domain reads DSGVTQTPKHLITATGQRVTLRCSPRSGDLSVYWYQQSLDQGLQFLIQYYNGEERAKGNILERFSAQQFPDLHSELNLSSLELGDSALYFCASSVEPGANVLTFGAGSRLTVL.

V usage is TRBV28 and J usage is TRBJ1-4; D gene ambiguous. The CDR3 covers 10 residues. Germline-derived CDR1 and CDR2 are MDHEN and SYDVKM. Trimming took off 8 bases at V and 8 bases at J, with 6 bases between the two ends. CDR3 sequence (DNA): TGTGCCAGCGGGGTCGAAAAACTGTTTTTT. Protein product: CASGVEKLFF.

This clone is a singleton in its sample. Other DNA sequences in this specimen translate into the identical CDR3. CDR3 bases: TGTGCCAGCAGTTTAGGGGGGGGCAATGAGCAGTTCTTC. Its translation is CASSLGGGNEQFF. The chain recombines TRBV12-3 or TRBV12-4 with TRBJ2-1; 7 nucleotides align to TRBD2. V gave up 1 base and J gave up 6 bases; unmatched junction bases: 0. The CDR3 runs 13 residues.

On this clone itself: The same CDR3 can be traced to other DNA sequences in this sample. The chain employs TRBV18 and TRBJ1-2; TRBD1 matches 7 bases. V gave up 6 bases and J gave up 3 bases; unmatched junction bases: 4. The germline gives CDR1 KGHSH, CDR2 LQKENI. The CDR3 runs 13 residues. CDR3 protein: CASSPDRDYGYTF. The CDR3 nucleotides read TGTGCCAGCTCCCCCGACAGGGACTATGGCTACACCTTC.

This clone appeared once. The J gene is TRBJ2-5, the V gene TRBV7-6, with a tentative D call TRBD2 (6 bases). Germline V gene sequence: CDR1 SGHVS, CDR2 FNYEAQ. The CDR3 is 17 residues long. Trimming cost V 3 bases and J 5 bases, with 22 bases left between them. The CDR3 loop reads CASSLGHGRGMGETQYF. For the CDR3, the DNA is TGTGCCAGCAGCTTGGGGCACGGGCGGGGAATGGGGGAGACCCAGTACTTC. Together with reference TRBV7-6 and TRBJ2-5, the CDR3 gives the full variable domain: GAGVSQSPRYKVTKRGQDVALRCDPISGHVSLYWYRQALGQGPEFLTYFNYEAQQDKSGLPNDRFSAERPEGSISTLTIQRTEQRDSAMYRCASSLGHGRGMGETQYFGPGTRLLVL.

The CDR3, as DNA: TGTGCCAGCAGCCAGCAGGGATCTGGAAACACCATATATTTT. Amino acid sequence: CASSQQGSGNTIYF. This chain joins TRBV7-9 and TRBJ1-3, with a weak D call TRBD1 (5 bases). V was cut by 5 bases and J by 1 base, with 9 bases left in between. CDR3 length: 14 amino acids. CDR1 and CDR2 (germline): SEHNR, FQNEAQ (reference sequence).

This clone came up a few times. The gene calls are TRBV9 and TRBJ1-3; D unclear. The germline V gene has CDR1 SGDLS and CDR2 YYNGEE. The CDR3 covers 16 residues. V lost 0 bases and J lost 7, with 17 bases in between. The CDR3 DNA reads TGTGCCAGCAGCGTAGGCTCTGCGGGCCTCGGGAACACCATATATTTT. Translating gives CASSVGSAGLGNTIYF.

The chain joins TRBV6-2 or TRBV6-3 to TRBJ2-2; 10 nucleotides agree with TRBD1. This CDR3 is built from 16 residues. Per the germline V gene, CDR1 is MNHEY and CDR2 is SVGEGT. V was pared by 6 bases and J by 4 bases, with 8 bases of the junction left unmatched. CDR3 sequence reads: CASSKAGTGVTGELFF. In DNA, the CDR3 is TGTGCCAGCAGCAAAGCCGGGACAGGGGTCACCGGGGAGCTGTTTTTT.

The chain links TRBV3-1 (or the pseudogene TRBV3-2) to TRBJ2-1; tentatively, D is TRBD1 (5 bases). Trimming took 3 bases from V and 12 from J, leaving 18 bases between them. This CDR3 spans 14 amino acids. Germline V gene lookup returns CDR1 LGHDT and CDR2 YNNKEL (reference sequence). DNA of the CDR3: TGTGCCAGCAGCCAGGCAGGGCTGACTTTGGGGCAGTTCTTC. Its translation: CASSQAGLTLGQFF.